This TCR beta chain was observed in a study of multiple sclerosis patients with progressive multifocal leukoencephalopathy. Germline-derived CDR1 and CDR2 are GTSNPN and SVGIG (reference sequence). This CDR3 comprises 13 residues. V lost 2 bases to trimming and J lost 4 bases, with 11 bases between them. Time point reported: time of PML onset. The T3 samples were drawn when PML began. Sequencing used immunoSEQ multiplex PCR; TCRdb keeps in-frame clones, though not all of them. Among some 30,000 clones listed, about 85% were seen once. This clonotype was obtained from a woman aged 30 to 39 with progressive multifocal leukoencephalopathy. The rearrangement joins TRBV30 to TRBJ1-1, with TRBD1 as a possible D gene (5 bases). The starting material was PBMCs, obtained from a patient treated with natalizumab. The chain's CDR3 is CAWSSSGFTEAFF. As DNA, the CDR3 is TGTGCCTGGAGTTCCTCAGGGTTCACTGAAGCTTTCTTT.